This TCR beta chain came from a study of tissue T cells after allogeneic stem cell transplantation. This sample's time point: mouse harvest day 14 after allogeneic transplant. Each mouse received 10^7 T-cell-depleted marrow cells plus 10^6 splenic CD5+ T cells by tail vein. This clone was observed a few times. Mouse names are used for the genes. The read gets to within 1 residue of the CDR3 end, and the germline J gene fills in the rest. Sequencing was performed with immunoSEQ multiplex PCR; in TCRdb, only in-frame clones are kept and a portion is missing. This table has approximately 5,200 clones, approximately 30% appearing once. The germline V gene encodes CDR1 KGHTA and CDR2 FQNQQP. This CDR3 is built from 13 residues.

V is TRBV23 and J is TRBJ1-4. Specimen: skin. The receptor was isolated from a female BALB/c mouse given C57BL/6 T cells with graft-versus-host disease after an allogeneic hematopoietic cell transplant. The sequenced CDR3 bases are TGCTCCAGCAGTCAATCGCACAACGAAAGATTATTT. Its protein product is CSSSQSHNERLF. The whole CDR3 protein is CSSSQSHNERLFF. Variable domain in full (rest from reference TRBV23 and TRBJ1-4): DAAVTQKPRYLIKMKGQEAEMKCIPEKGHTAVFWYQQKQSKELKFLIYFQNQQPLDQIDMVKERFSAVCPSSSLCSLGIRTCEAEDSALYLCSSSQSHNERLFFGHGTKLSVL.